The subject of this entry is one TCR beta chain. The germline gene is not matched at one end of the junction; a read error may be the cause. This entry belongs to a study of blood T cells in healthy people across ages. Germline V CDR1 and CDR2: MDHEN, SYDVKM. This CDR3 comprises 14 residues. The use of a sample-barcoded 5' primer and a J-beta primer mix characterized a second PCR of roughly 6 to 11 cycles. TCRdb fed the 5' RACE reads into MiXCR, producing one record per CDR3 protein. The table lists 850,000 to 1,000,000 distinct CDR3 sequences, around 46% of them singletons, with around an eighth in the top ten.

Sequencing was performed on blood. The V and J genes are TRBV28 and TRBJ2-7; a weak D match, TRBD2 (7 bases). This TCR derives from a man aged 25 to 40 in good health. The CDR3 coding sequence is TGTGCCAGCAGCCAACCCACAAGGGGGGGCGAGCGGTACTTC. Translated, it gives CASSQPTRGGERYF.